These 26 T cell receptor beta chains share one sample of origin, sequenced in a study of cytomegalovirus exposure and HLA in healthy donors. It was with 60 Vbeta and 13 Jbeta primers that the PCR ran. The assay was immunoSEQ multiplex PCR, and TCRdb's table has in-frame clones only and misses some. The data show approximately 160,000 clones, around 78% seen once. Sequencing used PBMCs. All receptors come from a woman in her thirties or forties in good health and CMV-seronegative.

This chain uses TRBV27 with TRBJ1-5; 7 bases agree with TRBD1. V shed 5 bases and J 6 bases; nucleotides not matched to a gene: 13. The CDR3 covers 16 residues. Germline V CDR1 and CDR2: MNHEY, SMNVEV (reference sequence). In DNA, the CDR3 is TGTGCCAGCAGTCCTGAAACGCTACAGGGGTCTCAGCCCCAGCATTTT. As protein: CASSPETLQGSQPQHF.

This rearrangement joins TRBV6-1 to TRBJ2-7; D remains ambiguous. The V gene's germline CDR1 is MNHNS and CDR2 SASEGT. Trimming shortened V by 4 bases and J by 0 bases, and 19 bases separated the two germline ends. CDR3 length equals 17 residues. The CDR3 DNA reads TGTGCCAGCAGTGGAGCAGCGTACCTTACAAGCTCCTACGAGCAGTACTTC. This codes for CASSGAAYLTSSYEQYF.

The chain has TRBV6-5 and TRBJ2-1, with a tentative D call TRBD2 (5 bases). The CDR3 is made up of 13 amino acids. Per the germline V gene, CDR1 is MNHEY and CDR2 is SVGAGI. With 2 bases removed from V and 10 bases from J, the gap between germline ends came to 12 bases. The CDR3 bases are TGTGCCAGCAGTTACCGCGGGCCGGGGGAGCAGTTCTTC. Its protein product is CASSYRGPGEQFF.

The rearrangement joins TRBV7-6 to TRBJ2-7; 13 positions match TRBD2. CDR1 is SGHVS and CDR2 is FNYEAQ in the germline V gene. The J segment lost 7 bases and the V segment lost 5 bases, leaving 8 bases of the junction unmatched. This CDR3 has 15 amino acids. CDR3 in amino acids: CASSPGLAGDKEQYF. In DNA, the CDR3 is TGTGCCAGCAGCCCTGGACTAGCGGGAGATAAAGAGCAGTACTTC.

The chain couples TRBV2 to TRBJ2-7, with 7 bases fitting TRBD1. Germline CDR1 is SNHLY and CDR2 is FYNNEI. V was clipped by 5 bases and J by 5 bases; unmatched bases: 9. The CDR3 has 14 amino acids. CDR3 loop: CASSSYRGGDEQYF. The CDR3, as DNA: TGTGCCAGCAGTAGCTACAGGGGCGGCGACGAGCAGTACTTC.

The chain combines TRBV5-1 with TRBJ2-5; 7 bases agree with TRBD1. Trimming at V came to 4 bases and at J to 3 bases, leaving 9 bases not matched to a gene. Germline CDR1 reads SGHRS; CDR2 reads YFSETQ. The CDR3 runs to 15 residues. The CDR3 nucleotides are TGCGCCAGCAGCAGGACAGGAGAACTGAAAGAGACCCAGTACTTC. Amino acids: CASSRTGELKETQYF.

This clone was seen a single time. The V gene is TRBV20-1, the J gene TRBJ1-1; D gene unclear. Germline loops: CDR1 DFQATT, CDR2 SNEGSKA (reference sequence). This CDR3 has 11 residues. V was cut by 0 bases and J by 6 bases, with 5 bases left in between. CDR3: CSARDLSEAFF. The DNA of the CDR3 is TGCAGTGCTAGAGATCTTTCTGAAGCTTTCTTT.

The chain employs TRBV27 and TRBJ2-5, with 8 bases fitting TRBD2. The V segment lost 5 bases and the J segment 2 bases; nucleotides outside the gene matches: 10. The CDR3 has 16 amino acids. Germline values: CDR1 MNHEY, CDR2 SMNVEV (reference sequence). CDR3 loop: CASSPRAGATQETQYF. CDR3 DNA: TGTGCCAGCAGTCCCAGAGCGGGAGCAACTCAAGAGACCCAGTACTTC.

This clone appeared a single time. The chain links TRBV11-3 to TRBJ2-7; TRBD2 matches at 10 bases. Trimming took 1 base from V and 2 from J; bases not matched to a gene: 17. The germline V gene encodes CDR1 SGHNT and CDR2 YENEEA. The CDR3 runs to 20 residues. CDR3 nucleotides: TGTGCCAGCAGCTTAGTCGAGCGTTCGAAGACTAGCGGGTCTACCTACGAGCAGTACTTC. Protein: CASSLVERSKTSGSTYEQYF.

The CDR3 is CASSLVYGTAMSSYEQYF. The CDR3 coding sequence is TGTGCCAGCAGCTTAGTGTACGGGACAGCGATGAGCTCCTACGAGCAGTACTTC. The J gene is TRBJ2-7, the V gene TRBV11-3; 7 bases fit TRBD1. The length of the CDR3 is 18 residues. Germline assignment: CDR1 SGHNT and CDR2 YENEEA. J gave up 0 bases and V 1 base, and 12 bases lay outside the gene matches.

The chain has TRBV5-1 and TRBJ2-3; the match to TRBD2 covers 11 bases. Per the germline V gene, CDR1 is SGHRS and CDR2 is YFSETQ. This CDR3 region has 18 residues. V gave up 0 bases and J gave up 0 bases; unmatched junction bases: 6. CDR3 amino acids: CASSLGLAGLSSTDTQYF. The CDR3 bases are TGCGCCAGCAGCTTGGGACTAGCGGGGCTCTCTAGCACAGATACGCAGTATTTT.

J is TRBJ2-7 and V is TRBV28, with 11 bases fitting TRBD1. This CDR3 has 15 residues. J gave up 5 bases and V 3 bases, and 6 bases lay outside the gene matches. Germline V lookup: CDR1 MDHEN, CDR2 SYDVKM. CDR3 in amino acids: CASSLLDRGLNEQYF. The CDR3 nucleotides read TGTGCCAGCAGTTTGTTGGACAGGGGGCTCAACGAGCAGTACTTC.

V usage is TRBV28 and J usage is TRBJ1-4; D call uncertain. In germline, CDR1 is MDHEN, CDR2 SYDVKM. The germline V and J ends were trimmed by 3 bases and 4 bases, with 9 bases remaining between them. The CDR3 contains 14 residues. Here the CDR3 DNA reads TGTGCCAGCAGTTTTGGGCAGAGTAATGAAAAACTGTTTTTT. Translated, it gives CASSFGQSNEKLFF.

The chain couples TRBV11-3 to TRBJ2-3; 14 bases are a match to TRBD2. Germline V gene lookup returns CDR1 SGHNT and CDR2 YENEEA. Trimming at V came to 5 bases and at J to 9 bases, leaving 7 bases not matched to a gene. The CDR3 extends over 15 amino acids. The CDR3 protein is CASSRTSGRFETQYF. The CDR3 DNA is TGTGCCAGCAGCCGGACTAGCGGGAGGTTTGAAACGCAGTATTTT.

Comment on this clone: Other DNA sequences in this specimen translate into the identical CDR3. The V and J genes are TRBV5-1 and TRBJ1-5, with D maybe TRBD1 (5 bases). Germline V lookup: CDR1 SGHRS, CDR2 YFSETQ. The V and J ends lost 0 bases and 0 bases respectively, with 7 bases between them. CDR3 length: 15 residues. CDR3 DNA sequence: TGCGCCAGCAGCTTGGAAGGGGATAGCAATCAGCCCCAGCATTTT. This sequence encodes CASSLEGDSNQPQHF.

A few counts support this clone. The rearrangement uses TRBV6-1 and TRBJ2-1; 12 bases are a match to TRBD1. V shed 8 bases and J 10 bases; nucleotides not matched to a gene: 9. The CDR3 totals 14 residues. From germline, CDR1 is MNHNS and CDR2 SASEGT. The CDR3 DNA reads TGTGCCAGCCTATGGGACAGGGGGCTGGGGGAGCAGTTCTTC. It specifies CASLWDRGLGEQFF.

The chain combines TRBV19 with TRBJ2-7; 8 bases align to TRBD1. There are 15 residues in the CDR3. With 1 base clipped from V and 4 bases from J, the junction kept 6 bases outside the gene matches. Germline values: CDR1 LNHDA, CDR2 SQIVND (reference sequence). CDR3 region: CASSIVGQVSYEQYF. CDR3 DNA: TGTGCCAGTAGTATAGTGGGACAGGTCTCGTACGAGCAGTACTTC.

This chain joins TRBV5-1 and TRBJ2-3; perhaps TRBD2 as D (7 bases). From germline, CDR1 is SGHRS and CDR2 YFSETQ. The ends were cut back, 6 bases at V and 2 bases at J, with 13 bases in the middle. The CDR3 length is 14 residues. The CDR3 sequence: CASIRGGPTDTQYF. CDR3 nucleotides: TGCGCCAGCATAAGGGGGGGGCCCACAGATACGCAGTATTTT.

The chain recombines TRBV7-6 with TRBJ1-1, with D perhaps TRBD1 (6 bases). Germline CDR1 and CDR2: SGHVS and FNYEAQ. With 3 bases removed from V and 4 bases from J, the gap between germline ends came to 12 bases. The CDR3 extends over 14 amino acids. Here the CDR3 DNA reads TGTGCCAGCAGCTTCAGGGGATCCGGCACTGAAGCTTTCTTT. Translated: CASSFRGSGTEAFF.

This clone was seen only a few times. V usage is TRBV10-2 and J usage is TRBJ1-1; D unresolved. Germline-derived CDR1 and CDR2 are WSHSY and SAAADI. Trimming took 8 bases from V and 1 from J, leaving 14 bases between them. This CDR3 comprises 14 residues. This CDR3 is CASLSSEENTEAFF. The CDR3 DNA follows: TGCGCCAGCCTCTCGAGCGAGGAGAACACTGAAGCTTTCTTT.

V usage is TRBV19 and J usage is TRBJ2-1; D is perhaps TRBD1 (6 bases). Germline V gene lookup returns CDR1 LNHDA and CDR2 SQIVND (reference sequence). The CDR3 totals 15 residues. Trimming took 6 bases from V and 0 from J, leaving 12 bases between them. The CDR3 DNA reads TGTGCCAGTAGGCTGGACAGTAGCTCCTACAATGAGCAGTTCTTC. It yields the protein CASRLDSSSYNEQFF.

The CDR3 nucleotides read TGTGCCAGCAGCTTGGGACAGGGAAGGAGCTATGGCTACACCTTC. Translated: CASSLGQGRSYGYTF. The chain joins TRBV5-6 to TRBJ1-2, with TRBD1 matching 7 bases. The J segment lost 4 bases and the V segment lost 0 bases, leaving 6 bases of the junction unmatched. The CDR3 has 15 amino acids. Germline V gene data show CDR1 as SGHDT and CDR2 as YYEEEE.

The CDR3 coding sequence is TGTGCCTGTGCGGGACTAGCGGGCCTAGGTGCCTACGAGCAGTACTTC. The encoded protein is CACAGLAGLGAYEQYF. The chain has TRBV7-9 and TRBJ2-7; 12 nucleotides align to TRBD2. The CDR3 is 16 residues long. The junction had 13 bases not matched to a gene; V was cut back by 11 bases and J by 2 bases. The germline V gene has CDR1 SEHNR and CDR2 FQNEAQ (reference sequence). Variable domain in full (rest from reference TRBV7-9 and TRBJ2-7): DTGVSQNPRHKITKRGQNVTFRCDPISEHNRLYWYRQTLGQGPEFLTYFQNEAQLEKSRLLSDRFSAERPKGSFSTLEIQRTEQGDSAMYLCACAGLAGLGAYEQYFGPGTRLTVT.

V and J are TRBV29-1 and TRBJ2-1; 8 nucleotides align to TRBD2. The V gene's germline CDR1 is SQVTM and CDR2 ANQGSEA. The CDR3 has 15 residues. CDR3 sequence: CSENGGENSYNEQFF. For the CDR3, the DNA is TGCAGTGAAAACGGGGGGGAGAACTCCTACAATGAGCAGTTCTTC.

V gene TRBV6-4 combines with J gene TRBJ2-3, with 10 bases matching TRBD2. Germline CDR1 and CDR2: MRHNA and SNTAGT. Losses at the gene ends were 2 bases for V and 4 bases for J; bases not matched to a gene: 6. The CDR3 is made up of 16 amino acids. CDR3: CASSDTLAGDSDTQYF. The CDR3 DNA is TGTGCCAGCAGTGACACGCTAGCGGGAGATTCAGATACGCAGTATTTT.

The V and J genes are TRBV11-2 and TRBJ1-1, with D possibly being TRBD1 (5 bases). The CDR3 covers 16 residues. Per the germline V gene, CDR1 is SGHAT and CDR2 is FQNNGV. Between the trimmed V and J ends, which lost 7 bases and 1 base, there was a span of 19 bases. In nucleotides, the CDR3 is TGTGCCAGCACCCGAGGTGGGGCAGGGCGGAACACTGAAGCTTTCTTT. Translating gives CASTRGGAGRNTEAFF.